The rows below give T cell receptor beta chains drawn from one sample of a study of T-cell memory formation after mild COVID-19. TCRdb ran MiXCR on the 5' RACE reads and lists one entry per CDR3 protein. The repertoire holds about 440,000 distinct CDR3 sequences, around 19% seen once, with 7.5% to 9.5% in the top ten. Material: PBMCs or a T cell subset sorted from them (not recorded which). The receptor source for this set is an adult woman who had mild COVID-19 (a few samples of this study predate the infection). Cell type and time point are not known. The CDR3 runs from the conserved cysteine through the conserved F or W. A D gene is named only where the DNA matches it firmly. Only some rows state a clone size, as once, few, many or a class for expanded clones.

J gene: TRBJ1-3; D gene: NA; clone size: few; V gene: TRBV5-1; CDR3 DNA: TGCGCCAGCAGCACTGTCAGGGGTCCTGGAAACACCATATATTTT; CDR3 protein: CASSTVRGPGNTIYF
J gene: TRBJ2-7; D gene: NA; clone size: few; V gene: TRBV4-1; CDR3 DNA: TGCGCCAGCAGCCAAGGTTCGGGCCTATCATCGGTGGACGAGCAGTACTTC; CDR3 protein: CASSQGSGLSSVDEQYF
J gene: TRBJ2-7; D gene: NA; clone size: few; V gene: TRBV5-4; CDR3 DNA: TGTGCCAGCAGCTTAGAGCGGGTTAGCTCCTACGAGCAGTACTTC; CDR3 protein: CASSLERVSSYEQYF
J gene: TRBJ2-3; D gene: NA; clone size: few; V gene: TRBV2; CDR3 DNA: TGTGCCAGCAGCATTTTGGGAGTACTCACTCAGAGCACAGATACGCAGTATTTT; CDR3 protein: CASSILGVLTQSTDTQYF
J gene: TRBJ1-6; D gene: NA; clone size: NA; V gene: TRBV20-1; CDR3 DNA: TGCAGTGCTAGGTGGTCAGGGCAGGGGTTTCCCCTCCACTTT; CDR3 protein: CSARWSGQGFPLHF
J gene: TRBJ2-3; D gene: TRBD2; clone size: NA; V gene: TRBV6-2/TRBV6-3; CDR3 DNA: TGTGCCAGCAGTTACTCGGCTAGCGGGAGTGTCACAGATACGCAGTATTTT; CDR3 protein: CASSYSASGSVTDTQYF
J gene: TRBJ2-1; D gene: NA; clone size: NA; V gene: TRBV12-3/TRBV12-4; CDR3 DNA: TGTGCCAGCAGCTGGTCGGACGAGCAGTTCTTC; CDR3 protein: CASSWSDEQFF
J gene: TRBJ2-1; D gene: TRBD2; clone size: many; V gene: TRBV5-1; CDR3 DNA: TGCGCCAGTTATAGCGGGGGGGACTCCTACAATGAGCAGTTCTTC; CDR3 protein: CASYSGGDSYNEQFF
J gene: TRBJ2-2; D gene: NA; clone size: few; V gene: TRBV27; CDR3 DNA: TGTGCCAGCAGTTTCAGTCTTGATCTCCTCACTGGGGCCGGGGAGCTGTTTTTT; CDR3 protein: CASSFSLDLLTGAGELFF
J gene: TRBJ1-1; D gene: NA; clone size: few; V gene: TRBV6-5; CDR3 DNA: TGTGCCAGCAGTTATCCGCCAATTCACACTGAAGCTTTCTTT; CDR3 protein: CASSYPPIHTEAFF
J gene: TRBJ1-6; D gene: TRBD1; clone size: few; V gene: TRBV5-1; CDR3 DNA: TGCGCCAGCAGCCTGGAGGTGACAGGGGTCGTTAATTCACCCCTCCACTTT; CDR3 protein: CASSLEVTGVVNSPLHF
J gene: TRBJ2-1; D gene: NA; clone size: NA; V gene: TRBV24-1; CDR3 DNA: TGTGCCACCAGTCACGGCAATGAGCAGTTCTTC; CDR3 protein: CATSHGNEQFF
J gene: TRBJ2-7; D gene: TRBD1; clone size: NA; V gene: TRBV5-1; CDR3 DNA: TGCGCCAGCAGCTCCGGACAGGAGACCTCCTACGAGCAGTACTTC; CDR3 protein: CASSSGQETSYEQYF
J gene: TRBJ2-2; D gene: TRBD2; clone size: NA; V gene: TRBV5-4; CDR3 DNA: TGTGCCAGCAGGTCCGGGACTAGCGGATACAAGGGGAGAACCGGGGAGCTGTTTTTT; CDR3 protein: CASRSGTSGYKGRTGELFF
J gene: TRBJ2-3; D gene: TRBD2; clone size: NA; V gene: TRBV5-1; CDR3 DNA: TGCGCCAGCAGCTTGTTGGCTAGCGGGAGGAGGGATACGCAGTATTTT; CDR3 protein: CASSLLASGRRDTQYF
J gene: TRBJ2-1; D gene: NA; clone size: NA; V gene: TRBV29-1; CDR3 DNA: TGCAGCGCCGACCGGTCCCCAAATAACAATGAGCAGTTCTTC; CDR3 protein: CSADRSPNNNEQFF
J gene: TRBJ2-1; D gene: TRBD2; clone size: many; V gene: TRBV3-1; CDR3 DNA: TGTGCCAGCAGCCAAAGTGGACTAGCATCCTACAATGAGCAGTTCTTC; CDR3 protein: CASSQSGLASYNEQFF
J gene: TRBJ2-2; D gene: NA; clone size: few; V gene: TRBV24-1; CDR3 DNA: TGTGCCTCCGAGGGGAACACCGGGGAGCTGTTTTTT; CDR3 protein: CASEGNTGELFF
J gene: TRBJ2-5; D gene: NA; clone size: few; V gene: TRBV21-1; CDR3 DNA: TGTGCCAGCAGCACGTGGGGAGAGACCCAGTACTTC; CDR3 protein: CASSTWGETQYF
J gene: TRBJ1-4; D gene: TRBD1; clone size: few; V gene: TRBV7-9; CDR3 DNA: TGTGCCAGCAGCTTAGTTATTCGGGACAGGGCAACTAATGAAAAACTGTTTTTT; CDR3 protein: CASSLVIRDRATNEKLFF
J gene: TRBJ2-7; D gene: NA; clone size: few; V gene: TRBV25-1; CDR3 DNA: TGTGCCACCTCGAAGGGTTATGGGGCCTACGAGCAGTACTTC; CDR3 protein: CATSKGYGAYEQYF
J gene: TRBJ1-6; D gene: NA; clone size: NA; V gene: TRBV7-9; CDR3 DNA: TGTGCCAGCAGCTTAGTCGGGGGTTTAGAGGGAGTACTAGCACCCCTCCACTTT; CDR3 protein: CASSLVGGLEGVLAPLHF
J gene: TRBJ2-1; D gene: NA; clone size: few; V gene: TRBV4-2; CDR3 DNA: TGTGCCAGCAGCCAAGATCCCGGGGCTTGGAAAGACAATGAGCAGTTCTTC; CDR3 protein: CASSQDPGAWKDNEQFF
J gene: TRBJ2-2; D gene: TRBD2; clone size: NA; V gene: TRBV4-2; CDR3 DNA: TGTGCCAGCAGCCAGCCGGGGGGGGGCAACACCGGGGAGCTGTTTTTT; CDR3 protein: CASSQPGGGNTGELFF
J gene: TRBJ2-3; D gene: NA; clone size: NA; V gene: TRBV5-4; CDR3 DNA: TGTGCCAGCAGCTGGGACCTAGGAGAGGTTACGCAGTATTTT; CDR3 protein: CASSWDLGEVTQYF
J gene: TRBJ1-1; D gene: TRBD1; clone size: NA; V gene: TRBV6-5; CDR3 DNA: TGTGCCACTTGGGACAGCCGACGAGAAGCTTTCTTT; CDR3 protein: CATWDSRREAFF
J gene: TRBJ2-7; D gene: NA; clone size: few; V gene: TRBV4-2; CDR3 DNA: TGTGCCAGCAGCCAAGAAGCCACCGGATCCTACGAGCAGTACTTC; CDR3 protein: CASSQEATGSYEQYF
J gene: TRBJ2-1; D gene: TRBD2; clone size: NA; V gene: TRBV5-1; CDR3 DNA: TGCGCCAGCAGCTTGGATCCTAGCGGGAGCGGGGGGTCCTACAATGAGCAGTTCTTC; CDR3 protein: CASSLDPSGSGGSYNEQFF
J gene: TRBJ2-7; D gene: NA; clone size: NA; V gene: TRBV6-5; CDR3 DNA: TGTGCCAGCAGTTACGGAAGAGGATACGAGCAGTACTTC; CDR3 protein: CASSYGRGYEQYF
J gene: TRBJ2-3; D gene: NA; clone size: NA; V gene: TRBV7-9; CDR3 DNA: TGTGCCAGCAGACGCGAGGATACGCAGTATTTT; CDR3 protein: CASRREDTQYF
J gene: TRBJ1-1; D gene: NA; clone size: few; V gene: TRBV11-1; CDR3 DNA: TGTGCCAGCAGCGACGGAAGTATCACTGAAGCTTTCTTT; CDR3 protein: CASSDGSITEAFF
J gene: TRBJ1-2; D gene: TRBD1; clone size: few; V gene: TRBV13; CDR3 DNA: TGTGCCAGCAGCTTAAACCCTCGACAGGGTGAGGGCTATGGCTACACCTTC; CDR3 protein: CASSLNPRQGEGYGYTF
J gene: TRBJ2-7; D gene: NA; clone size: NA; V gene: TRBV3-1; CDR3 DNA: TGTGCCAGCAGCCAGGGGACGGTCCCCTCCTACGAGCAGTACTTC; CDR3 protein: CASSQGTVPSYEQYF
J gene: TRBJ2-3; D gene: TRBD2; clone size: few; V gene: TRBV7-6; CDR3 DNA: TGTGCCAGCAGCTTTCCTAGCGGGGGGGAAACAGATACGCAGTATTTT; CDR3 protein: CASSFPSGGETDTQYF
J gene: TRBJ1-1; D gene: TRBD1; clone size: NA; V gene: TRBV4-1; CDR3 DNA: TGCGCCAGCACAGCTAATTTGGACAGGGAGAACACTGAAGCTTTCTTT; CDR3 protein: CASTANLDRENTEAFF
J gene: TRBJ2-5; D gene: TRBD1; clone size: few; V gene: TRBV29-1; CDR3 DNA: TGCAGCGTTCCCATTCAGGGACAGGGGGCCCAGTACTTC; CDR3 protein: CSVPIQGQGAQYF
J gene: TRBJ2-1; D gene: NA; clone size: NA; V gene: TRBV24-1; CDR3 DNA: TGTGCCACCAGTGATTTGGCCAGGGCCAATGAGCAGTTCTTC; CDR3 protein: CATSDLARANEQFF
J gene: TRBJ1-1; D gene: TRBD1; clone size: few; V gene: TRBV7-9; CDR3 DNA: TGTGCCAGCAGCTCAGGGGGCACTGAAGCTTTCTTT; CDR3 protein: CASSSGGTEAFF
J gene: TRBJ2-1; D gene: NA; clone size: many; V gene: TRBV23-1; CDR3 DNA: TGCGCCAGCAGTCTATCCGAGCAGTTCTTC; CDR3 protein: CASSLSEQFF
J gene: TRBJ1-4; D gene: NA; clone size: few; V gene: TRBV12-3/TRBV12-4; CDR3 DNA: TGTGCCAGCGGCTCTGAAAAACTGTTTTTT; CDR3 protein: CASGSEKLFF
J gene: TRBJ2-7; D gene: TRBD2; clone size: NA; V gene: TRBV6-2/TRBV6-3; CDR3 DNA: TGTGCCAGCGCTTCACCGGGACTAGCGTCCTACGAGCAGTACTTC; CDR3 protein: CASASPGLASYEQYF
J gene: TRBJ2-7; D gene: TRBD1; clone size: NA; V gene: TRBV10-3; CDR3 DNA: TGTGCCATCAGGACAGGGGGTTCGTCCTACGAGCAGTACTTC; CDR3 protein: CAIRTGGSSYEQYF
J gene: TRBJ1-2; D gene: TRBD1; clone size: NA; V gene: TRBV6-6; CDR3 DNA: TGTGCCAGCAGTTACGCCTTACAGGGGTCGGTCTATGGCTACACCTTC; CDR3 protein: CASSYALQGSVYGYTF
J gene: TRBJ1-1; D gene: NA; clone size: few; V gene: TRBV25-1; CDR3 DNA: TGTGCCAGCAGTGAATGGACTTGGGGTCATAACACTGAAGCTTTCTTT; CDR3 protein: CASSEWTWGHNTEAFF
J gene: TRBJ2-1; D gene: TRBD2; clone size: NA; V gene: TRBV2; CDR3 DNA: TGTGCCACCGGGAGGACTAGCGGGATATACGAGCAGTTCTTC; CDR3 protein: CATGRTSGIYEQFF
J gene: TRBJ1-1; D gene: NA; clone size: few; V gene: TRBV4-3; CDR3 DNA: TGCGCCAGCAGCCAAGAACAGGCAGGGATGAACACTGAAGCTTTCTTT; CDR3 protein: CASSQEQAGMNTEAFF
J gene: TRBJ2-5; D gene: NA; clone size: NA; V gene: TRBV18; CDR3 DNA: TGTGCCAGCTCACCACGCCGGGACCGCCCGGGGGAGACCCAGTACTTC; CDR3 protein: CASSPRRDRPGETQYF
J gene: TRBJ2-1; D gene: TRBD2; clone size: few; V gene: TRBV3-1; CDR3 DNA: TGTGCCAGCAGCCGACGCGGGTGGGGCGGGAGTGATGAGCAGTTCTTC; CDR3 protein: CASSRRGWGGSDEQFF
J gene: TRBJ2-2; D gene: NA; clone size: NA; V gene: TRBV5-4; CDR3 DNA: TGTGCCAGCAGCACCGACGGGAGCACCGGGGAGCTGTTTTTT; CDR3 protein: CASSTDGSTGELFF
J gene: TRBJ2-7; D gene: TRBD1; clone size: few; V gene: TRBV7-8; CDR3 DNA: TGTGCCAGCAGCTTCCGACAGGGGAGTCGCGAGCAGTACTTC; CDR3 protein: CASSFRQGSREQYF